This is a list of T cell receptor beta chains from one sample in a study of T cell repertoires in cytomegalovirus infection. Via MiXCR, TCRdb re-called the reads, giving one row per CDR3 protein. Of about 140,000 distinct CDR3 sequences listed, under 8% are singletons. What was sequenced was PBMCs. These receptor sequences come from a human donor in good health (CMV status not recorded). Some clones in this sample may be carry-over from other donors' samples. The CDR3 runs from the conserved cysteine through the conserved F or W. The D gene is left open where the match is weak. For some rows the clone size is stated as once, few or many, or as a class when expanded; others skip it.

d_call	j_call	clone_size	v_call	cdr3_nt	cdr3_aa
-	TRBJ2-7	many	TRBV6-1	TGTGCCAGCGGCTCGACCTATTACTCCTACGAGCAGTACTTC	CASGSTYYSYEQYF
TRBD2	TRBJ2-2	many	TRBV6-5	TGTGCCAGCATGACTAGCGGGGTCGATGGGGAGCTGTTTTTT	CASMTSGVDGELFF
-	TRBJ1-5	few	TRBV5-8	TGTGCCAGCAGCCAACCGGGCAACCGTGGTTATTTT	CASSQPGNRGYF
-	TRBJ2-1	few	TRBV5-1	TGCGCCAGCAGCCCTGACCTGAGCGAGCAGTTCTTC	CASSPDLSEQFF
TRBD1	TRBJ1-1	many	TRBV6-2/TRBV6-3	TGTGCCAGCAGGGGACAGGGAATGAACACTGAAGCTTTCTTT	CASRGQGMNTEAFF
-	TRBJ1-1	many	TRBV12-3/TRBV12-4	TGTGCCAGCAGTTTAACAGCGACTAAGGGGAACACTGAAGCTTTCTTT	CASSLTATKGNTEAFF
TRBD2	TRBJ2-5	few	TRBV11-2	TGTGCCAGCAGCTCTGGGACTAGCGGGGGCGATGAGACCCAGTACTTC	CASSSGTSGGDETQYF
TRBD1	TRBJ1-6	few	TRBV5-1	TGCGCCAGCAGCTTAGGGACAGGGGACTCACCCCTCCACTTT	CASSLGTGDSPLHF
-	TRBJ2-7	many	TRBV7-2	TGTGCCAGCAGCTTAGCGGGGGGAAGGAACGAGCAGTACTTC	CASSLAGGRNEQYF
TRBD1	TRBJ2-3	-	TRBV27	TGTGCCAGCATGCCTGGGGGGACAGGGACACAGTATTTT	CASMPGGTGTQYF
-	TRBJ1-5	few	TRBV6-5	TGTGCCAGCAGGAAGGGCGGTCAGCCCCAGCATTTT	CASRKGGQPQHF
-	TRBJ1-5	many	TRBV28	TGTGCCAGCAGCCAGGACAGTTTTAGCAATCAGCCCCAGCATTTT	CASSQDSFSNQPQHF
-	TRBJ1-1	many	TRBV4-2	TGTGCCAGCAGCAAAGATCAGGGGCGAGGTCCTGGGACTGAAGCTTTCTTT	CASSKDQGRGPGTEAFF
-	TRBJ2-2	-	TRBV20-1	TGCAGTGCTACCCCACGGGCATATAGCACCGGGGAGCTGTTTTTT	CSATPRAYSTGELFF
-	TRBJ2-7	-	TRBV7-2	TGTGCCAGCAGCTTATGGTCCGTGGGACCCAGTTCCTACGAGCAGTACTTC	CASSLWSVGPSSYEQYF
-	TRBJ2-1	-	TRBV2	TGTGCCAGCACCTTGGACTGGCAGCCGAAGTACAATGAGCAGTTCTTC	CASTLDWQPKYNEQFF
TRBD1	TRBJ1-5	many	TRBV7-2	TGTGCCAGCAGCTTTGCCGTCGGGACAGTGTTTGACAATCAGCCCCAGCATTTT	CASSFAVGTVFDNQPQHF
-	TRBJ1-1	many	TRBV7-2	TGTGCCAGCAGCTTAGAGGGGAGTGGCACTGAAGCTTTCTTT	CASSLEGSGTEAFF